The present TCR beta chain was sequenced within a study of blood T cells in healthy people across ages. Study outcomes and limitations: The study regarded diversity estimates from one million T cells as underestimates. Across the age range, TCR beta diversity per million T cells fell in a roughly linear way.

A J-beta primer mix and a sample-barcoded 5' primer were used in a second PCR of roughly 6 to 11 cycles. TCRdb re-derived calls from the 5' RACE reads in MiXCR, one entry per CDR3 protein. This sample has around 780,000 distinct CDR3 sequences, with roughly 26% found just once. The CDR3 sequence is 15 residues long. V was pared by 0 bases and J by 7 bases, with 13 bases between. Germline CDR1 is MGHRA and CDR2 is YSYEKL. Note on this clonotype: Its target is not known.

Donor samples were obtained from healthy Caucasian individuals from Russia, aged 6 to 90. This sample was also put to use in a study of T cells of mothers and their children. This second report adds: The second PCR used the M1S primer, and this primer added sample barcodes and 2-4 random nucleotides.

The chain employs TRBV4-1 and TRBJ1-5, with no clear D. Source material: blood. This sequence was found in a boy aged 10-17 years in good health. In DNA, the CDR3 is TGCGCCAGCAGCCAAGAATCGGACGGAGGACAGCCCCAGCATTTT. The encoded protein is CASSQESDGGQPQHF.